These 6 T cell receptor beta chains originate from one sample sequenced in a study of cytomegalovirus exposure and HLA in healthy donors. Primers: 60 Vbeta forward and 13 Jbeta reverse. Data came from immunoSEQ multiplex PCR; TCRdb stores just in-frame clones and leaves some out. This table has some 170,000 clones, about 79% appearing once. The sequenced sample was PBMCs. The receptor set was obtained from a man in his forties in good health and CMV-seropositive.

This rearrangement joins TRBV28 to TRBJ2-7; 9 bases fit TRBD2. From germline, CDR1 is MDHEN and CDR2 SYDVKM. The J segment lost 4 bases and the V segment lost 11 bases, leaving 6 bases of the junction unmatched. The CDR3 covers 12 residues. The CDR3 nucleotides are TGTGCCTTGGCGGGAGGGCCTTACGAGCAGTACTTC. Translating gives CALAGGPYEQYF.

The J gene is TRBJ2-3, the V gene TRBV9; D possibly corresponds to TRBD2 (6 bases). The ends were cut back, 0 bases at V and 4 bases at J, with 21 bases in the middle. There are 18 residues in the CDR3. Germline-derived CDR1 and CDR2 are SGDLS and YYNGEE. The CDR3 sequence: CASSVEVWRDRNPDTQYF. The CDR3 bases are TGTGCCAGCAGCGTAGAGGTCTGGAGGGACCGAAACCCAGATACGCAGTATTTT. Looking up the rest from reference TRBV9 and TRBJ2-3 gives the full variable domain: DSGVTQTPKHLITATGQRVTLRCSPRSGDLSVYWYQQSLDQGLQFLIQYYNGEERAKGNILERFSAQQFPDLHSELNLSSLELGDSALYFCASSVEVWRDRNPDTQYFGPGTRLTVL.

This clone was found once. V gene TRBV18 combines with J gene TRBJ2-1, with TRBD1 matching 8 bases. The germline V gene encodes CDR1 KGHSH and CDR2 LQKENI. Losses at the gene ends were 6 bases for V and 4 bases for J; bases not matched to a gene: 8. The CDR3 contains 15 residues. This CDR3 is CASSPGQAGYNEQFF. The CDR3 nucleotides read TGTGCCAGCTCCCCGGGACAGGCAGGATACAATGAGCAGTTCTTC.

V usage is TRBV5-1 and J usage is TRBJ2-1, with D tentatively TRBD1 (6 bases). The V end was cut by 6 bases, the J end by 8 bases, with 15 bases between. CDR3 length: 13 residues. CDR1 and CDR2 (germline): SGHRS, YFSETQ. In nucleotides, the CDR3 is TGCGCCAGCACACAGGACAGTCGCCATGAGCAGTTCTTC. It yields the protein CASTQDSRHEQFF.

The chain links TRBV6-5 to TRBJ2-5, with D tentatively TRBD1 (6 bases). The J call could be wrong; TRBJ2-7 is a better fit for the DNA end. The CDR3 runs to 15 residues. CDR1 is MNHEY and CDR2 is SVGAGI in the germline V gene. This CDR3 is CASSFKTGGSYEQYF. CDR3 bases: TGTGCCAGCAGTTTTAAGACAGGTGGTTCCTACGAGCAGTACTTC.

J is TRBJ2-7 and V is TRBV7-2; 7 bases line up with TRBD2. The V gene's germline CDR1 is SGHTA and CDR2 FQGNSA. V was pared by 8 bases and J by 1 base, with 17 bases of the junction left unmatched. The CDR3 covers 17 residues. The DNA of the CDR3 is TGTGCCAGCTCCCCCCGAGCCCGGAGCGGGACTTCCTACGAGCAGTACTTC. Protein product: CASSPRARSGTSYEQYF.